This paragraph reports one T cell receptor (beta chain). Its antigen is unidentified. Then a second PCR, running roughly 7 to 11 cycles, was carried out with a sample-barcoded 5' primer and a J-beta primer mix. A single record per CDR3 protein comes from TCRdb applying MiXCR to the 5' RACE reads. The sample has 800,000 to 900,000 distinct CDR3 sequences; 62% are singletons. The sample is drawn from a study of blood T cells in healthy people across ages. The overall study: Capture by template switching was about one barcoded beta molecule per two T cells.

The study's findings and limits: TCR beta diversity tracked closely with naive T cell percentage. As age increased, TCR beta diversity per million T cells fell in a roughly linear fashion. Among long-lived donors, naive CD4+ cells were more numerous and diversity higher than in aged donors.

The TCR comes from a man younger than 40 in good health. Sample: blood.

CDR3 bases: TGTGCCAGCAGCACCCGGGTAGGAGATACGCAGTATTTT. Translated: CASSTRVGDTQYF. The V gene is TRBV7-2, the J gene TRBJ2-3, with unresolved D. CDR1 is SGHTA and CDR2 is FQGNSA in the germline V gene. Trimming shortened V by 5 bases and J by 5 bases, and 11 bases separated the two germline ends. The CDR3 runs to 13 residues.